A selection of T cell receptor beta chains follows, all from one sample in a study of blood T cell repertoires in COVID-19. Sequenced by immunoSEQ multiplex PCR; TCRdb stores in-frame clones only, minus some. The data hold about 330,000 clones, with more than 75% observed a single time. The sample was PBMCs or T cells enriched from blood (not recorded which). The receptors come from a woman between 25 and 40 years old who had recovered from COVID-19. Both conserved end residues are part of each CDR3. The D gene is left open where the match is weak. Size is omitted from some rows. Given values are once, few, many or a class for expanded clones.

j_call clone_size v_call d_call cdr3_nt cdr3_aa
TRBJ1-5 . TRBV27 . TGTGCCAGCAGTTTGGCGGGGGATGGCAATCAGCCCCAGCATTTT CASSLAGDGNQPQHF
TRBJ2-3 . TRBV11-2 . TGTGCCAGCAGCTTAAAAAGATCTGGGGGCCTGGGCACAGATACGCAGTATTTT CASSLKRSGGLGTDTQYF
TRBJ2-2 few TRBV6-2/TRBV6-3 TRBD1 TGTGCCAGCAGTTCGCCGGGACAGGGGGAAGTGGAGCTGTTTTTT CASSSPGQGEVELFF
TRBJ2-4 . TRBV6-5 . TGTGCCAGTGGCCCGAGGGTGGGATTAAACATTCAGTACTTC CASGPRVGLNIQYF
TRBJ1-2 . TRBV28 . TGTGCCAGCAGTCACAGGGTAGGCTATGGCTACACCTTC CASSHRVGYGYTF
TRBJ1-5 . TRBV27 TRBD1 TGTGCCAGCAGTTCATATGCGGGACAGGGGCACCAGCCCCAGCATTTT CASSSYAGQGHQPQHF
TRBJ1-1 . TRBV28 TRBD1 TGTGCCAGCAGTTCTGGACAGGGATTGGGGTACACTGAAGCTTTCTTT CASSSGQGLGYTEAFF
TRBJ2-1 . TRBV6-4 TRBD2 TGTGCCAGCAGTGACATACGTATACAAAGGTGGAGCGGGGGGCCTGCTAGCTCCTACAATGAGCAGTTCTTC CASSDIRIQRWSGGPASSYNEQFF
TRBJ2-1 . TRBV2 . TGTGCCAGCAGTCCAACAGGGATCGAGCAGTTCTTC CASSPTGIEQFF
TRBJ1-1 . TRBV7-9 . TGTGCCAGCAGCTCTAGGTATGAGAACACTGAAGCTTTCTTT CASSSRYENTEAFF
TRBJ1-6 . TRBV2 . TGTGCCAGCACGCCACAGGGCAGTAGTTCACCCCTCCACTTT CASTPQGSSSPLHF
TRBJ2-5 . TRBV5-1 TRBD1 TGCGCCAGCAGCCCATCGGGGCAGGGGGCAGGGACCCAGTACTTC CASSPSGQGAGTQYF
TRBJ2-1 . TRBV27 TRBD2 TGTGCCAGCAGTTTCATCCTAGCGGGGGGGCCCAACGAGCAGTTCTTC CASSFILAGGPNEQFF
TRBJ1-2 . TRBV14 TRBD1 TGTGCCAGCAGCCAAGATGCTAACCGGGACAGCTATGGCTACACCTTC CASSQDANRDSYGYTF
TRBJ2-2 . TRBV13 TRBD2 TGTGCCAGCAGCTTAGGACTAGCGGGGACCGGGGAGCTGTTTTTT CASSLGLAGTGELFF
TRBJ1-1 . TRBV5-1 . TGCGCCAGCAGCGCCAGGGGTGCCACTGAAGCTTTCTTT CASSARGATEAFF